This TCR beta chain was identified during a study of CD8 T cells in Susac syndrome. Random hexamers primed reverse transcription of about 0.45 to 1 ug RNA. Using its own MiXCR run on the immunoSEQ multiplex PCR reads, TCRdb lists one record per CDR3 protein. The table lists some 400,000 distinct CDR3 sequences, approximately 85% of them singletons. V shed 3 bases and J shed 7 bases, with 7 bases lying between them. This CDR3 is 12 amino acids long. Germline V gives CDR1 SGHNT, CDR2 YYREEE (reference sequence). The clonotype comes from a human donor with multiple sclerosis. The chain recombines TRBV5-4 with TRBJ2-2; D unresolved. Sequencing was performed on CD8+ T cells from PBMCs. The CDR3 reads CASSSEIGELFF. CDR3 nucleotides: TGTGCCAGCAGCTCCGAAATCGGGGAGCTGTTTTTT.